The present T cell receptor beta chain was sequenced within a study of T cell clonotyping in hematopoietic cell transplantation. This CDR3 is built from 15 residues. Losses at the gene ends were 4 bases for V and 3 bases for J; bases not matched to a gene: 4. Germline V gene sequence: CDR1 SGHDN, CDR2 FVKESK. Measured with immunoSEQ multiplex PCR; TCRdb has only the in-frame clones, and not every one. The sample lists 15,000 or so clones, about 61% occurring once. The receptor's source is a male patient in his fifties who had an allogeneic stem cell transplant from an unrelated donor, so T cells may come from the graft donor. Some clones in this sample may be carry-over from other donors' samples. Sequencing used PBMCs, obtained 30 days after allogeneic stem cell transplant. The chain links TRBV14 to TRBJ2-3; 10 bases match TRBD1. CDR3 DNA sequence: TGTGCCAGCAGCCGGAGGACAGGGGGAACAGATACGCAGTATTTT. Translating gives CASSRRTGGTDTQYF.